The present T cell receptor beta chain was sequenced within a study of cytomegalovirus exposure and HLA in healthy donors. Study information: Among some 400 genotyped donors, about 80% fell in the Caucasian-associated ancestry cluster.

Study-level findings and limits: High specificity and sensitivity for cytomegalovirus status were reported for the classifier.

As to this clone: The antigen is unknown.

This CDR3 has 15 amino acids. V was clipped by 5 bases and J by 4 bases, with 15 bases between them. Germline V CDR1 and CDR2: SNHLY, FYNNEI. With 60 Vbeta and 13 Jbeta primers, the PCR was carried out. This table comes from immunoSEQ multiplex PCR, and its TCRdb copy is limited to in-frame clones, with some not included. The sample includes roughly 160,000 clones, approximately 79% seen only once; the top ten take 1.3% to 1.5%. The chain recombines TRBV2 with TRBJ1-3; tentative D call: TRBD1 (6 bases). The sequence was obtained from a man aged 55-75 years in good health and CMV-seronegative. The source material was PBMCs. CDR3: CASSQEGGAGNTIYF. CDR3 nucleotides: TGTGCCAGCAGTCAGGAAGGGGGGGCCGGAAACACCATATATTTT.